The 24 T cell receptor beta chains below were found in one sample sequenced in a study of early T cells in non-severe SARS-CoV-2 infection. TCRdb reprocessed the 5' RACE reads via MiXCR and lists one record per CDR3 protein. Here the sample spans over 90,000 distinct CDR3 sequences, about an eighth being singletons. The source was whole blood, collected at baseline. All receptors come from an adult who was a healthcare worker with PCR-confirmed SARS-CoV-2 infection or an uninfected control (not recorded which).

CDR3 sequence reads: CASSPGRVGEQFF. The CDR3 DNA sequence: TGTGCCAGCAGCCCGGGCAGGGTGGGGGAGCAGTTCTTC. V and J are TRBV3-1 and TRBJ2-1; D is perhaps TRBD1 (5 bases). This CDR3 region has 13 residues. Trimming removed 4 bases at V and 10 bases at J, with 14 bases between. Germline-derived CDR1 and CDR2 are LGHDT and YNNKEL (reference sequence).

J is TRBJ1-6 and V is TRBV11-3, with D perhaps matching TRBD1 (5 bases). The CDR3 length is 13 residues. V dropped 6 bases and J dropped 6 bases, with 9 bases sitting between them. CDR1 SGHNT and CDR2 YENEEA come from the germline V gene. CDR3 region: CASRQGVNSPLHF. The CDR3 DNA sequence: TGTGCCAGCAGGCAGGGCGTTAATTCACCCCTCCACTTT.

The chain has TRBV28 and TRBJ2-3, with 8 bases lining up with TRBD1. The germline V gene has CDR1 MDHEN and CDR2 SYDVKM. Trimming at V came to 5 bases and at J to 4 bases, leaving 8 bases not matched to a gene. This CDR3 has 15 residues. The CDR3 sequence: CASSPGTGLPDTQYF. Written as DNA, the CDR3 is TGTGCCAGCAGTCCCGGGACAGGCCTCCCAGATACGCAGTATTTT. Looking up the rest from reference TRBV28 and TRBJ2-3 gives the full variable domain: DVKVTQSSRYLVKRTGEKVFLECVQDMDHENMFWYRQDPGLGLRLIYFSYDVKMKEKGDIPEGYSVSREKKERFSLILESASTNQTSMYLCASSPGTGLPDTQYFGPGTRLTVL.

This clonotype was observed a handful of times. The rearrangement joins TRBV5-1 to TRBJ2-1; D may be TRBD2 (5 bases). The ends were cut back, 2 bases at V and 0 bases at J, with 12 bases in the middle. This CDR3 is 16 amino acids long. CDR1 is SGHRS and CDR2 is YFSETQ in the germline V gene. The CDR3 protein is CASSFVFGSSYNEQFF. The CDR3 coding sequence is TGCGCCAGCAGCTTTGTATTTGGGAGCTCCTACAATGAGCAGTTCTTC.

CDR3 amino acids: CASSLEGSYGYTF. DNA of the CDR3: TGTGCCAGCAGCTTGGAGGGAAGCTATGGCTACACCTTC. The chain carries TRBV5-6 and TRBJ1-2; no clear D. This CDR3 is built from 13 residues. Trimming pared 0 bases from V and 4 bases from J, leaving 7 bases between. Germline V lookup: CDR1 SGHDT, CDR2 YYEEEE.

This clonotype was recorded a few times. The rearrangement joins TRBV3-1 to TRBJ2-1; tentatively, D is TRBD1 (6 bases). The V end was cut by 0 bases, the J end by 6 bases, with 12 bases between. The CDR3 extends over 15 amino acids. Germline V gene data show CDR1 as LGHDT and CDR2 as YNNKEL (reference sequence). The CDR3 protein is CASSQEQGPSNEQFF. The CDR3 region has the DNA TGTGCCAGCAGCCAAGAACAGGGCCCCTCCAATGAGCAGTTCTTC.

This clonotype was picked up many times. The J gene is TRBJ2-5, the V gene TRBV5-5; TRBD2 aligns across 11 bases. The germline gives CDR1 SGHKS, CDR2 YYEKEE (reference sequence). Trimming took 4 bases from V and 5 from J; bases not matched to a gene: 7. This CDR3 is 15 amino acids long. Here the CDR3 DNA reads TGTGCCAGCAGCCTGGACCTAGCGGGAGGCGAGACCCAGTACTTC. It specifies CASSLDLAGGETQYF.

The chain is built from TRBV5-1 and TRBJ2-3, with D possibly being TRBD1 or TRBD2 (5 bases each). This CDR3 contains 15 residues. Germline V gives CDR1 SGHRS, CDR2 YFSETQ. Deletions cut 4 bases from V and 0 bases from J, with 12 bases between. CDR3 sequence (DNA): TGCGCCAGCAGCCCCCGGGACGTTAGCACAGATACGCAGTATTTT. This gives the protein CASSPRDVSTDTQYF.

There are a few counts of this clonotype. V and J are TRBV24-1 and TRBJ2-1, with TRBD2 as a possible D gene (5 bases). CDR3 length: 14 residues. Germline V gene data show CDR1 as KGHDR and CDR2 as SFDVKD. Trimming stripped 0 bases from V and 8 bases from J, with 10 bases between. The CDR3 sequence: CATSDLGERHEQFF. DNA for the CDR3: TGTGCCACCAGTGATTTGGGGGAGCGGCATGAGCAGTTCTTC.

This clonotype has more than one count but fewer than ten. The chain employs TRBV7-3 and TRBJ1-6; the D gene is possibly TRBD1 (5 bases). The CDR3 length is 14 residues. The V and J ends lost 3 bases and 2 bases respectively, with 5 bases between them. Germline CDR1 is SGHTA and CDR2 is FQGTGA. The CDR3 region is CASSLGPYNSPLHF. CDR3 sequence (DNA): TGTGCCAGCAGCTTGGGACCCTATAATTCACCCCTCCACTTT.

This clonotype was counted a few times. The rearrangement uses TRBV24-1 and TRBJ1-2; 9 bases match TRBD1. V trimming: 6 bases; J trimming: 3 bases; junction bases outside the gene matches: 7. Germline-derived CDR1 and CDR2 are KGHDR and SFDVKD. CDR3 length: 15 amino acids. Written as DNA, the CDR3 is TGTGCCACCAGTCCGGGGACAGGGCTTCACTATGGCTACACCTTC. It translates to CATSPGTGLHYGYTF.

The sample holds a few counts of this clonotype. A much bigger clone sits one base away, suggesting this may be a read error. This chain joins TRBV29-1 and TRBJ1-2, with a weak D call TRBD1 (6 bases). The V gene lost 8 bases and the J gene lost 0 bases, with 10 bases spanning the gap. The CDR3 sequence is 12 residues long. Germline V CDR1 and CDR2: SQVTM, ANQGSEA. The CDR3 DNA reads as TGCAGCTCGCAGGGGACTAACTATGGCTACACCTTC. It yields the protein CSSQGTNYGYTF.

This clonotype was seen a few times. The chain has TRBV6-5 and TRBJ2-1; TRBD2 matches at 7 bases. CDR1 is MNHEY and CDR2 is SVGAGI in the germline V gene. The J segment lost 4 bases and the V segment lost 6 bases, leaving 0 bases of the junction unmatched. The CDR3 has 12 amino acids. This CDR3 reads CASSGGYNEQFF. The CDR3 nucleotides are TGTGCCAGCAGCGGGGGGTACAATGAGCAGTTCTTC.

The rearrangement joins TRBV7-9 to TRBJ1-2; D possibly corresponds to TRBD1 (5 bases). CDR1 and CDR2 from the germline V gene are SEHNR and FQNEAQ (reference sequence). The CDR3 contains 13 residues. Trimming shortened V by 1 base and J by 12 bases, and 15 bases separated the two germline ends. The CDR3 protein is CASSLEERGSHTF. The CDR3 DNA reads as TGTGCCAGCAGCTTAGAGGAGAGGGGCAGCCACACCTTC.

This clonotype was observed a handful of times. The chain has TRBV28 and TRBJ2-1, with TRBD1 matching 7 bases. J gave up 0 bases and V 5 bases, and 4 bases lay outside the gene matches. Germline V CDR1 and CDR2: MDHEN, SYDVKM. The CDR3 contains 15 residues. The CDR3 nucleotides are TGTGCCAGCAGTAAAGGGGGCCTCTCCTACAATGAGCAGTTCTTC. Amino acid sequence: CASSKGGLSYNEQFF.

This clonotype occurred many times. This sequence joins TRBV11-2 and TRBJ2-7; no clear D gene. The CDR3 runs 11 residues. V was cut by 3 bases and J by 2 bases, with 2 bases left in between. Germline CDR1 SGHAT, CDR2 FQNNGV. Here the CDR3 DNA reads TGTGCCAGCAGCTTCACCTACGAGCAGTACTTC. Residues: CASSFTYEQYF.

The sample holds many counts of this clonotype. The chain has TRBV12-3 or TRBV12-4 and TRBJ2-2; TRBD2 aligns across 11 bases. V dropped 6 bases and J dropped 5; count of bases not matched to a gene: 2. CDR3 size: 14 residues. This chain's CDR3 is CASRPSGGTGELFF. The CDR3 DNA is TGTGCCAGCAGACCTAGCGGGGGGACCGGGGAGCTGTTTTTT.

This clonotype occurred many times. This sequence joins TRBV28 and TRBJ2-3; tentatively, D is TRBD1 (6 bases). CDR3 length: 17 residues. Trimming pared 2 bases from V and 4 bases from J, leaving 19 bases between. Germline V lookup: CDR1 MDHEN, CDR2 SYDVKM. CDR3 loop: CASSLSFGQTDSDTQYF. The CDR3 DNA is TGTGCCAGCAGTTTAAGTTTTGGACAGACGGATTCAGATACGCAGTATTTT.

This clonotype showed up just a few times. The chain is built from TRBV20-1 and TRBJ1-1; TRBD1 matches 9 bases. Germline trimming cut 3 bases from V and 3 bases from J; bases unmatched to any gene: 14. Germline V gene lookup returns CDR1 DFQATT and CDR2 SNEGSKA (reference sequence). The CDR3 loop spans 17 amino acids. The CDR3: CSASDGPDRGYDTEAFF. The CDR3 DNA reads TGCAGTGCTAGTGACGGACCGGACAGGGGTTATGACACTGAAGCTTTCTTT.

This clonotype was detected a few times. The chain carries TRBV18 and TRBJ2-7; the match to TRBD1 covers 8 bases. CDR1 and CDR2 (germline): KGHSH, LQKENI. This CDR3 is 15 amino acids long. Trimming removed 5 bases from V and 6 bases from J; junction bases left unmatched: 12. CDR3 in amino acids: CASSVIQGDLREQYF. DNA for the CDR3: TGTGCCAGCTCAGTCATACAGGGGGACCTTCGCGAGCAGTACTTC.

The V gene is TRBV14, the J gene TRBJ1-1; weak D call: TRBD1 (5 bases). Germline CDR1 is SGHDN and CDR2 is FVKESK. The V gene lost 1 base and the J gene lost 0 bases, with 15 bases spanning the gap. The CDR3 is 17 amino acids. The CDR3 DNA reads TGTGCCAGCAGCCAAGCCTTATTGACAGCTCTGAACACTGAAGCTTTCTTT. It specifies CASSQALLTALNTEAFF.

This clonotype was seen many times. The chain combines TRBV19 with TRBJ2-7; D is unresolved. The CDR3 runs 15 residues. V shed 4 bases and J shed 6 bases, with 19 bases lying between them. From germline, CDR1 is LNHDA and CDR2 SQIVND (reference sequence). The CDR3 DNA reads TGTGCCAGTAGTACCGCCGACCGAAACTGGGGCGAGCAGTACTTC. Residues: CASSTADRNWGEQYF.

This clonotype was observed many times. This sequence joins TRBV7-6 and TRBJ2-1; 9 nucleotides line up with TRBD2. This CDR3 region has 15 residues. Germline-derived CDR1 and CDR2 are SGHVS and FNYEAQ. The V and J ends lost 5 bases and 7 bases, in that order; junction bases with no gene match: 9. CDR3 protein: CASSAVPAGGNEQFF. Here the CDR3 DNA reads TGTGCCAGCAGCGCCGTCCCCGCGGGAGGGAATGAGCAGTTCTTC. Full variable domain (outside the CDR3, taken from reference TRBV7-6 and TRBJ2-1): GAGVSQSPRYKVTKRGQDVALRCDPISGHVSLYWYRQALGQGPEFLTYFNYEAQQDKSGLPNDRFSAERPEGSISTLTIQRTEQRDSAMYRCASSAVPAGGNEQFFGPGTRLTVL.

The rearrangement joins TRBV2 to TRBJ2-2; 7 nucleotides line up with TRBD2. Germline V gene data show CDR1 as SNHLY and CDR2 as FYNNEI. The CDR3 is 13 amino acids. J was trimmed by 2 bases and V by 10 bases; bases with no gene match: 4. The DNA for the CDR3 is TGTGCCACCGGCGGGAGTAACACCGGGGAGCTGTTTTTT. This encodes CATGGSNTGELFF.